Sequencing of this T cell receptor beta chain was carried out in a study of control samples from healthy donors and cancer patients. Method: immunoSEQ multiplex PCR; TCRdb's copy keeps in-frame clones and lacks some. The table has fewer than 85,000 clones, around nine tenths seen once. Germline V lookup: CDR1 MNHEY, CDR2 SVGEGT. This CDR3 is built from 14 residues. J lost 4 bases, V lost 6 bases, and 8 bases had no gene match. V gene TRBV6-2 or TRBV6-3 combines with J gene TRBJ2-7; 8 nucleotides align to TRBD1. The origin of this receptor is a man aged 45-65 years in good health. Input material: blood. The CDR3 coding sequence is TGTGCCAGCAGCCGGGACAGGATTTTTTACGAGCAGTACTTC. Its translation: CASSRDRIFYEQYF.